This T cell receptor beta chain appears in the sequencing data of a study of preoperative IRX-2 immunotherapy in early breast cancer. CDR1 KGHSH and CDR2 LQKENI come from the germline V gene. V lost 2 bases, J lost 7 bases, and 9 bases lay in between. The CDR3 has 13 amino acids. Method: immunoSEQ multiplex PCR; TCRdb's copy keeps in-frame clones and lacks some. The sample consists of tens of thousands of clones, about nine tenths of them appearing once. Treatment denoted: preoperative locoregional IRX-2 cytokine immunotherapy. Preoperative locoregional IRX-2 cytokine immunotherapy was tested in the phase Ib source study.

The material sequenced was tumor tissue, taken after IRX-2 immunotherapy. V is TRBV18 and J is TRBJ2-1; maybe TRBD1 (5 bases). This clonotype was sampled from a human donor with breast cancer. CDR3 loop: CASSPVTVNEQFF. DNA of the CDR3: TGTGCCAGCTCACCAGTGACAGTGAATGAGCAGTTCTTC. The variable domain in full, with the rest retrieved from reference TRBV18 and TRBJ2-1, is NAGVMQNPRHLVRRRGQEARLRCSPMKGHSHVYWYRQLPEEGLKFMVYLQKENIIDESGMPKERFSAEFPKEGPSILRIQQVVRGDSAAYFCASSPVTVNEQFFGPGTRLTVL.